The sequence of this T cell receptor (beta chain) was determined in a study of OX40 agonist ivuxolimab in advanced cancers. Study-level results: At 0.1 to 3.0 mg/kg, CD4+ and CD8+ blood T cells expanded clonally by week 6. CD8+ T cells averaged more expanded clones than CD4+.

Of note for this clone: No antigen is known for it.

A history of autoimmune disease or systemic immunosuppression excluded patients. The CDR3 length is 15 residues. V was clipped by 8 bases and J by 5 bases; unmatched bases: 11. The germline V gene has CDR1 SGHTA and CDR2 FQGNSA. Produced via immunoSEQ multiplex PCR; TCRdb's table is partial and in-frame only. Among tens of thousands of clones, 65% to 85% were seen once, and the ten largest hold under 8%. The sequence came from an adult with an advanced solid tumor such as melanoma, head and neck, liver or kidney cancer. This sequence joins TRBV7-2 and TRBJ2-5; 10 bases align to TRBD1. The material sequenced was CD4+ or CD8+ T cells sorted from blood, taken in a trial of the OX40 agonist ivuxolimab. The DNA of the CDR3 is TGTGCCAGCGGGAAGGGGACAGGGGCAAGGGAGACCCAGTACTTC. Protein sequence: CASGKGTGARETQYF.